Listed below are T cell receptor beta chains from one sample, sequenced in a study of technical replicates of blood from a handful of donors. Clones were sequenced by immunoSEQ multiplex PCR, and TCRdb holds only the in-frame ones, with some missing. This sample has under 100,000 clones; approximately 94% occur once, and the top ten carry approximately 0.23%. Sequences were obtained from T cells isolated from PBMCs. Every receptor here comes from a human donor in good health. Both conserved end residues are part of each CDR3. Each record gives: J gene, D gene, V gene, clone size, CDR3 DNA, CDR3 protein. The D gene is left open where the match is weak. Size values are once, few and many counts, or a class for expanded clones, and some rows have none.

j_gene: TRBJ1-1
d_gene: -
v_gene: TRBV13
abundance: -
CDR3nt: TGTGCCAGCAGCTTAGGGACAGATGAAGCTTTCTTT
CDR3aa: CASSLGTDEAFF

j_gene: TRBJ2-5
d_gene: TRBD1
v_gene: TRBV29-1
abundance: -
CDR3nt: TGCAGCGTCCCTCGGACAGGGGGCTGGGAGACCCAGTACTTC
CDR3aa: CSVPRTGGWETQYF

j_gene: TRBJ1-3
d_gene: -
v_gene: TRBV10-1
abundance: -
CDR3nt: TGCGCCAGCAGTTTACGAAGAGCTGGAAACACCATATATTTT
CDR3aa: CASSLRRAGNTIYF

j_gene: TRBJ2-1
d_gene: TRBD2
v_gene: TRBV30
abundance: -
CDR3nt: TGTGCCTGGAGTTCAATTAGAACTAGCGGGTGGCGCTCCTACAATGAGCAGTTCTTC
CDR3aa: CAWSSIRTSGWRSYNEQFF

j_gene: TRBJ1-2
d_gene: TRBD1
v_gene: TRBV19
abundance: medium-sized
CDR3nt: TGTGCCAGTAGTATGTCGGACAGGAGTAGACATGGCTACACCTTC
CDR3aa: CASSMSDRSRHGYTF

j_gene: TRBJ2-7
d_gene: -
v_gene: TRBV29-1
abundance: -
CDR3nt: TGCAGCGCCAGGGCTCCACCTCACTACGAGCAGTACTTC
CDR3aa: CSARAPPHYEQYF

j_gene: TRBJ2-5
d_gene: -
v_gene: TRBV27
abundance: -
CDR3nt: TGTGCCAGCAGCCCGGGACTTCAAGAGACCCAGTACTTC
CDR3aa: CASSPGLQETQYF

j_gene: TRBJ1-3
d_gene: -
v_gene: TRBV7-9
abundance: -
CDR3nt: TGTGCCAGCAGCTTGGGACAAGGAAACACCATATATTTT
CDR3aa: CASSLGQGNTIYF

j_gene: TRBJ2-2
d_gene: -
v_gene: TRBV6-6
abundance: once
CDR3nt: TGTGCCAGCAGTTCTGGGGGCCTAAACACCGGGGAGCTGTTTTTT
CDR3aa: CASSSGGLNTGELFF

j_gene: TRBJ1-2
d_gene: -
v_gene: TRBV6-1
abundance: few
CDR3nt: TGTGCCAGCAGTGAATCAATCTACAGAAACTATGGCTACACCTTC
CDR3aa: CASSESIYRNYGYTF

j_gene: TRBJ2-2
d_gene: -
v_gene: TRBV10-1
abundance: -
CDR3nt: TGCGCCAGCAGTGAGACGGCGGGGCGGAACACCGGGGAGCTGTTTTTT
CDR3aa: CASSETAGRNTGELFF

j_gene: TRBJ1-6
d_gene: TRBD1
v_gene: TRBV25-1
abundance: -
CDR3nt: TGTGCCAGCAGTCAGGGGGCACGGGGAGACTCACCCCTCCACTTT
CDR3aa: CASSQGARGDSPLHF

j_gene: TRBJ2-7
d_gene: -
v_gene: TRBV18
abundance: -
CDR3nt: TGTGCCAGCTCACCGGAACTAGTGCAGTACTTC
CDR3aa: CASSPELVQYF

j_gene: TRBJ1-5
d_gene: -
v_gene: TRBV7-2
abundance: -
CDR3nt: TGTGCCAGCAGCTTATTGGGGCGGGGGACCCAGCATTTT
CDR3aa: CASSLLGRGTQHF

j_gene: TRBJ1-2
d_gene: -
v_gene: TRBV5-1
abundance: -
CDR3nt: TGCGCCAGCAGCTTGGTCGGGGCTAACTATGGCTACACCTTC
CDR3aa: CASSLVGANYGYTF

j_gene: TRBJ2-5
d_gene: TRBD2
v_gene: TRBV2
abundance: -
CDR3nt: TGTGCCAGCAGTGTTTCGCCAAGAAGCGGGGGGAATCAAGAGACCCAGTACTTC
CDR3aa: CASSVSPRSGGNQETQYF

j_gene: TRBJ2-7
d_gene: TRBD2
v_gene: TRBV5-1
abundance: once
CDR3nt: TGCGCCAGCAGCTTGACGGCTAGCGGGGGCTACGAGCAGTACTTC
CDR3aa: CASSLTASGGYEQYF

j_gene: TRBJ2-7
d_gene: -
v_gene: TRBV21-1
abundance: -
CDR3nt: TGTGCCAGCAGAATTTATCCCCGGCGGGGTTTCGGGAGTTCCTACGAGCAGTACTTC
CDR3aa: CASRIYPRRGFGSSYEQYF

j_gene: TRBJ2-1
d_gene: TRBD2
v_gene: TRBV28
abundance: -
CDR3nt: TGTGCCAGCCTTCGTAGTAGCGGGAACTCCTACAATGAGCAGTTCTTC
CDR3aa: CASLRSSGNSYNEQFF

j_gene: TRBJ2-7
d_gene: TRBD1
v_gene: TRBV11-3
abundance: -
CDR3nt: TGTGCCAGCAGCCACCGGGACAGCAAAAGCTACGAGCAGTACTTC
CDR3aa: CASSHRDSKSYEQYF

j_gene: TRBJ2-7
d_gene: -
v_gene: TRBV14
abundance: -
CDR3nt: TGTGCCAGCAGCCAAGCTTCACTGCACAGCTCCTACGAGCAGTACTTC
CDR3aa: CASSQASLHSSYEQYF

j_gene: TRBJ1-1
d_gene: -
v_gene: TRBV7-9
abundance: -
CDR3nt: TGTGCCAGCAGCTTATCCAGGGAACTGAACACTGAAGCTTTCTTT
CDR3aa: CASSLSRELNTEAFF

j_gene: TRBJ2-2
d_gene: -
v_gene: TRBV9
abundance: -
CDR3nt: TGTGCCAGCAGATTATCAGGGGTGGCCGGGGAGCTGTTTTTT
CDR3aa: CASRLSGVAGELFF

j_gene: TRBJ1-4
d_gene: -
v_gene: TRBV19
abundance: -
CDR3nt: TGTGCCAGTAGTAAGAGGGCTATGGAAAAACTGTTTTTT
CDR3aa: CASSKRAMEKLFF

j_gene: TRBJ1-6
d_gene: TRBD1
v_gene: TRBV10-3
abundance: -
CDR3nt: TGTGCCATCAGTGAGTCAGGGGGCAATTCACCCCTCCACTTT
CDR3aa: CAISESGGNSPLHF

j_gene: TRBJ1-5
d_gene: -
v_gene: TRBV18
abundance: once
CDR3nt: TGTGCCAGCTCACCTTTCGATCAGCCCCAGCATTTT
CDR3aa: CASSPFDQPQHF

j_gene: TRBJ2-3
d_gene: TRBD1
v_gene: TRBV9
abundance: -
CDR3nt: TGTGCCAGCAGCGCCGGACAGGGGGTGACAGATACGCAGTATTTT
CDR3aa: CASSAGQGVTDTQYF

j_gene: TRBJ1-1
d_gene: -
v_gene: TRBV6-5
abundance: -
CDR3nt: TGTGCCAGCAGGACGGGGAGGAACACTGAAGCTTTCTTT
CDR3aa: CASRTGRNTEAFF

j_gene: TRBJ2-2
d_gene: -
v_gene: TRBV9
abundance: -
CDR3nt: TGTGCCAGCGAGGGCCCGGGGACCGGGGAGCTGTTTTTT
CDR3aa: CASEGPGTGELFF

j_gene: TRBJ2-1
d_gene: -
v_gene: TRBV11-2
abundance: -
CDR3nt: TGTGCCAGCAGCTTACAGAACAGGGTCGGATACAATGAGCAGTTCTTC
CDR3aa: CASSLQNRVGYNEQFF

j_gene: TRBJ2-5
d_gene: TRBD2
v_gene: TRBV6-6
abundance: -
CDR3nt: TGTGCCAGCAGTCCCGGGACTAGCGACGAGACCCAGTACTTC
CDR3aa: CASSPGTSDETQYF

j_gene: TRBJ2-7
d_gene: TRBD1
v_gene: TRBV4-1
abundance: -
CDR3nt: TGCGCCAGCAGCCAAGATTCGGGACAGGGGTACGAGCAGTACTTC
CDR3aa: CASSQDSGQGYEQYF

j_gene: TRBJ2-5
d_gene: TRBD2
v_gene: TRBV28
abundance: -
CDR3nt: TGTGCCAGCAGTTTATCCCCGGGGACTAGCGGGAGAGGAGAGACCCAGTACTTC
CDR3aa: CASSLSPGTSGRGETQYF

j_gene: TRBJ2-7
d_gene: -
v_gene: TRBV28
abundance: -
CDR3nt: TGTGCCAGCACCACAGTTCTTAACGAGCAGTACTTC
CDR3aa: CASTTVLNEQYF

j_gene: TRBJ2-7
d_gene: TRBD2
v_gene: TRBV5-4
abundance: -
CDR3nt: TGTGCCAGCAGCTTGGGGGGAGGGGCTGGGGAGCAGTACTTC
CDR3aa: CASSLGGGAGEQYF

j_gene: TRBJ1-5
d_gene: -
v_gene: TRBV27
abundance: -
CDR3nt: TGTGCCAGCAGTGTCCCGGGGGTCCAGCCCCAGCATTTT
CDR3aa: CASSVPGVQPQHF

j_gene: TRBJ2-7
d_gene: TRBD2
v_gene: TRBV11-2
abundance: -
CDR3nt: TGTGCCAGCAGCGGTTCCGGGACTAGCGGCTCCTACGAGCAGTACTTC
CDR3aa: CASSGSGTSGSYEQYF

j_gene: TRBJ2-7
d_gene: -
v_gene: TRBV18
abundance: -
CDR3nt: TGTGCCAGCTCACAACAGGGCGAGCAGTACTTC
CDR3aa: CASSQQGEQYF

j_gene: TRBJ2-1
d_gene: -
v_gene: TRBV28
abundance: -
CDR3nt: TGTGCCAGCAAGCACAGCTACAATGAGCAGTTCTTC
CDR3aa: CASKHSYNEQFF

j_gene: TRBJ1-3
d_gene: -
v_gene: TRBV4-1
abundance: -
CDR3nt: TGCGCCAGCAGCCCCCCAGGGATAAACACCATATATTTT
CDR3aa: CASSPPGINTIYF

j_gene: TRBJ2-7
d_gene: -
v_gene: TRBV11-3
abundance: -
CDR3nt: TGTGCCAGCAGCGGCGGACTCGGGGAGTTGTACTTC
CDR3aa: CASSGGLGELYF

j_gene: TRBJ2-7
d_gene: TRBD2
v_gene: TRBV2
abundance: -
CDR3nt: TGTGCCAGCAGTACGTACGGGGGGGCCTACGAGCAGTACTTC
CDR3aa: CASSTYGGAYEQYF

j_gene: TRBJ2-5
d_gene: TRBD1
v_gene: TRBV15
abundance: -
CDR3nt: TGTGCCACCAGCAGGGGGACAGGGGGCTCTCAAGAGACCCAGTACTTC
CDR3aa: CATSRGTGGSQETQYF

j_gene: TRBJ1-3
d_gene: -
v_gene: TRBV5-1
abundance: once
CDR3nt: TGCGCCAGCAGCGGGGGGATTTCTGGAAACACCATATATTTT
CDR3aa: CASSGGISGNTIYF

j_gene: TRBJ2-7
d_gene: TRBD1
v_gene: TRBV10-3
abundance: -
CDR3nt: TGTGCCATCAGTGAGCTAGAGAGGACAGGGGGCTACGAGCAGTACTTC
CDR3aa: CAISELERTGGYEQYF

j_gene: TRBJ2-7
d_gene: TRBD2
v_gene: TRBV7-2
abundance: -
CDR3nt: TGTGCCAGCAGCTTAACTAGCGGGAGTTCGTACGAGCAGTACTTC
CDR3aa: CASSLTSGSSYEQYF

j_gene: TRBJ1-1
d_gene: -
v_gene: TRBV5-6
abundance: -
CDR3nt: TGTGCCAGCAGCTTCAGGGTGGGCACTGAAGCTTTCTTT
CDR3aa: CASSFRVGTEAFF

j_gene: TRBJ1-5
d_gene: TRBD1
v_gene: TRBV6-4
abundance: -
CDR3nt: TGTGCCAGCAGTGACGGGACAGGGGGCCAGCCCCAGCATTTT
CDR3aa: CASSDGTGGQPQHF

j_gene: TRBJ2-7
d_gene: TRBD1
v_gene: TRBV30
abundance: -
CDR3nt: TGTGCCTGGCAGGGACAGGGCACCTACGAGCAGTACTTC
CDR3aa: CAWQGQGTYEQYF

j_gene: TRBJ2-2
d_gene: TRBD2
v_gene: TRBV6-5
abundance: -
CDR3nt: TGTGCCAGTCGCTTAGCGGGTTTTACCACCGGGGAGCTGTTTTTT
CDR3aa: CASRLAGFTTGELFF

j_gene: TRBJ2-7
d_gene: -
v_gene: TRBV30
abundance: -
CDR3nt: TGTGCCTGGAGTGCGGCAGGCTACGAGCAGTACTTC
CDR3aa: CAWSAAGYEQYF

j_gene: TRBJ2-5
d_gene: -
v_gene: TRBV6-1
abundance: -
CDR3nt: TGTGCCAGCAGTGTCGCGGGAAAAGAGACCCAGTACTTC
CDR3aa: CASSVAGKETQYF

j_gene: TRBJ1-2
d_gene: TRBD1
v_gene: TRBV6-4
abundance: -
CDR3nt: TGTGCCAGCATTCGGACAGGGGGTAAGTGGTATGGCTACACCTTC
CDR3aa: CASIRTGGKWYGYTF

j_gene: TRBJ2-2
d_gene: -
v_gene: TRBV28
abundance: -
CDR3nt: TGTGCCAGCATTCTAAAAGGGAGTCGGGGGACCCCCACCGGGGAGCTGTTTTTT
CDR3aa: CASILKGSRGTPTGELFF

j_gene: TRBJ2-1
d_gene: -
v_gene: TRBV27
abundance: -
CDR3nt: TGTGCCAGCGCCCGGGGAGGGAGGGGGAACTACAATGAGCAGTTCTTC
CDR3aa: CASARGGRGNYNEQFF

j_gene: TRBJ2-7
d_gene: TRBD2
v_gene: TRBV29-1
abundance: -
CDR3nt: TGCAGCGCCCTGAGCCGATCCCCGTGGAGGGGTACTAGCGGGGGCCAAAGCTCCTACGAGCAGTACTTC
CDR3aa: CSALSRSPWRGTSGGQSSYEQYF

j_gene: TRBJ2-3
d_gene: -
v_gene: TRBV5-6
abundance: -
CDR3nt: TGTGCCAGCAGCTCAGGAGATACGCAGTATTTT
CDR3aa: CASSSGDTQYF